The 17 T cell receptor beta chains presented below share a single source sample, sequenced in a study of blood T cells in healthy people across ages. A second PCR, run for about 7 to 12 cycles, used a sample-barcoded 5' primer plus a J-beta primer mix. Using its own MiXCR run on the 5' RACE reads, TCRdb lists one record per CDR3 protein. The sample contains about 680,000 distinct CDR3 sequences, 45% to 50% of which appear only once. The sequenced material came from blood. The receptor set was obtained from a woman aged 60-75 years in good health.

V is TRBV6-4 and J is TRBJ2-7, with a possible D match to TRBD1 (6 bases). Germline CDR1 MRHNA, CDR2 SNTAGT. The CDR3 has 15 amino acids. V was clipped by 7 bases and J by 2 bases, with 18 bases between them. The DNA of the CDR3 is TGTGCCAGCACCCTAGGACAGTCACTCCCCTACGAGCAGTACTTC. Translating it yields CASTLGQSLPYEQYF.

This clonotype was recorded once. This sequence may be a read error, since a much larger clone differs from it by one base. The chain carries TRBV7-3 and TRBJ2-1; TRBD2 agrees at 12 bases. CDR3 length: 17 amino acids. Germline V gene lookup returns CDR1 SGHTA and CDR2 FQGTGA. Trimming at V came to 5 bases and at J to 12 bases, leaving 17 bases not matched to a gene. The CDR3 protein is CASSRGTSGSGEDGQFF. The CDR3 region has the DNA TGTGCCAGCAGCCGGGGGACTAGCGGGTCCGGAGAGGATGGGCAGTTCTTC.

The rearrangement joins TRBV5-1 to TRBJ2-5, with 8 bases fitting TRBD2. Trimming cost V 0 bases and J 3 bases; bases outside gene matches: 7. The CDR3 has 16 amino acids. Germline lookup yields CDR1 SGHRS and CDR2 YFSETQ. For the CDR3, the DNA is TGCGCCAGCAGCTTGGTGGCGGGAGGCTCGGAAGAGACCCAGTACTTC. Translated, it gives CASSLVAGGSEETQYF.

In its sample, this clonotype was seen once. The rearrangement links TRBV5-1 to TRBJ2-2; 7 bases agree with TRBD1. This CDR3 has 15 amino acids. The V and J ends lost 4 bases and 6 bases, in that order; junction bases with no gene match: 9. Germline CDR1 and CDR2: SGHRS and YFSETQ. The CDR3 sequence is CASSLAPGQAGELFF. CDR3 nucleotide sequence: TGCGCCAGCAGCCTAGCCCCCGGACAGGCCGGGGAGCTGTTTTTT.

The chain joins TRBV20-1 to TRBJ2-1; TRBD2 matches at 7 bases. Per germline, CDR1 DFQATT and CDR2 SNEGSKA (reference sequence). J lost 9 bases, V lost 3 bases, and 11 bases had no gene match. There are 14 residues in the CDR3. CDR3 region: CSARSSGPASEQFF. The CDR3 region has the DNA TGCAGTGCTAGGTCTAGCGGCCCAGCTAGTGAGCAGTTCTTC.

V usage is TRBV7-9 and J usage is TRBJ2-3; TRBD1 is a possible D gene (5 bases). The V gene lost 5 bases and the J gene lost 3 bases, with 18 bases spanning the gap. The CDR3 loop spans 16 amino acids. Looked up from germline, CDR1 is SEHNR and CDR2 is FQNEAQ (reference sequence). CDR3 sequence: CASSKGFGAGTDTQYF. In DNA form, the CDR3 reads TGTGCCAGCAGCAAAGGATTTGGGGCTGGAACAGATACGCAGTATTTT.

The chain has TRBV12-3 or TRBV12-4 and TRBJ2-5, with D perhaps TRBD1 or TRBD2 (5 bases each). The CDR3 length is 13 residues. With 5 bases removed from V and 9 bases from J, the gap between germline ends came to 16 bases. The CDR3 DNA reads TGTGCCAGCAGTATCCGGACAAGGGGAGCCCAGTACTTC. This gives the protein CASSIRTRGAQYF.

The rearrangement links TRBV28 to TRBJ2-3; D is unresolved. V dropped 2 bases and J dropped 2 bases, with 14 bases sitting between them. This CDR3 is built from 16 residues. CDR1 is MDHEN, CDR2 SYDVKM, per germline. CDR3 coding DNA: TGTGCCAGCAGTTTAATGGGCTTTGAGATCACAGATACGCAGTATTTT. Translation: CASSLMGFEITDTQYF. The whole variable domain, remainder taken from reference TRBV28 and TRBJ2-3, is DVKVTQSSRYLVKRTGEKVFLECVQDMDHENMFWYRQDPGLGLRLIYFSYDVKMKEKGDIPEGYSVSREKKERFSLILESASTNQTSMYLCASSLMGFEITDTQYFGPGTRLTVL.

In regard to this clonotype: Since a much larger clone is just one base distant, this may be a read error. This chain connects TRBV11-1 to TRBJ2-4; TRBD1 agrees at 7 bases. The trim removed 8 bases at V and 13 bases at J, leaving 17 bases unmatched. The CDR3 consists of 14 residues. The V gene's germline CDR1 is SGHAT and CDR2 FQDESV (reference sequence). The CDR3 here is CASGRQGPRNEQYF. CDR3 coding DNA: TGTGCCAGCGGACGACAGGGACCTAGGAATGAGCAGTACTTC.

The V and J genes are TRBV4-3 and TRBJ2-1, with D possibly being TRBD1 or TRBD2 (5 bases each). This CDR3 has 13 residues. Germline CDR1 is LGHNA and CDR2 is YSLEER. V lost 0 bases and J 12 bases, leaving 12 bases between the germline ends. CDR3 in DNA: TGCGCCAGCAGCCAAGATGGGGGACGGGGGCAGTTCTTC. Protein: CASSQDGGRGQFF.

This clonotype has only one observation. The chain joins TRBV11-1 to TRBJ1-1; a possible D gene is TRBD1 (6 bases). Trimming pared 4 bases from V and 5 bases from J, leaving 14 bases between. There are 14 residues in the CDR3. Germline CDR1 reads SGHAT; CDR2 reads FQDESV (reference sequence). In nucleotides, the CDR3 is TGTGCCAGCAGCTCCGGGACACGAAGTACTGAAGCTTTCTTT. Its protein product is CASSSGTRSTEAFF.

The chain joins TRBV20-1 to TRBJ1-5; 7 bases are shared with TRBD1. In germline, CDR1 is DFQATT, CDR2 SNEGSKA (reference sequence). The CDR3 is 13 amino acids. The trim removed 5 bases at V and 2 bases at J, leaving 3 bases unmatched. The CDR3 sequence: CSAPTGGNQPQHF. CDR3 bases: TGCAGTGCTCCCACAGGGGGCAATCAGCCCCAGCATTTT.

The V gene is TRBV7-9, the J gene TRBJ2-1, with TRBD2 matching over 7 bases. The CDR3 runs to 15 residues. V gave up 5 bases and J gave up 5 bases; unmatched junction bases: 9. Germline CDR1 SEHNR, CDR2 FQNEAQ (reference sequence). The CDR3 coding sequence is TGTGCCAGCAGCCCAATAACCGGGGGGAACAATGAGCAGTTCTTC. It encodes CASSPITGGNNEQFF.

Many counts were recorded for this clonotype. The chain employs TRBV7-2 and TRBJ1-6; 7 bases match TRBD1. From germline, CDR1 is SGHTA and CDR2 FQGNSA. The CDR3 loop spans 14 amino acids. Trimming removed 6 bases from V and 9 bases from J; junction bases left unmatched: 8. CDR3 region: CASRNNRGGSPLHF. The CDR3 DNA follows: TGTGCCAGCAGGAATAACAGGGGTGGTTCACCCCTCCACTTT.

This sequence joins TRBV20-1 and TRBJ1-1, with a tentative D call TRBD1 (5 bases). The germline gives CDR1 DFQATT, CDR2 SNEGSKA (reference sequence). V lost 4 bases to trimming and J lost 0 bases, with 9 bases between them. CDR3 length equals 13 residues. This CDR3 reads CSATGHMNTEAFF. The CDR3 region has the DNA TGCAGTGCTACCGGACATATGAACACTGAAGCTTTCTTT.

This clonotype came up once. The chain couples TRBV24-1 to TRBJ1-2; D gene ambiguous. Germline V gene lookup returns CDR1 KGHDR and CDR2 SFDVKD. With 0 bases removed from V and 5 bases from J, the gap between germline ends came to 9 bases. The CDR3 runs 14 residues. CDR3 nucleotide sequence: TGTGCCACCAGTGATTTGAGAGTGAATTATGGCTACACCTTC. Translated, it gives CATSDLRVNYGYTF.

Only a few counts were recorded for this clonotype. The chain joins TRBV5-1 to TRBJ2-5; TRBD1 aligns across 12 bases. Per the germline V gene, CDR1 is SGHRS and CDR2 is YFSETQ. The CDR3 runs to 16 residues. The V gene end was trimmed by 4 bases and the J gene end by 5 bases; junction bases not matched to a gene: 9. CDR3 sequence reads: CASSIWGQGADETQYF. As DNA, the CDR3 is TGCGCCAGCAGCATTTGGGGACAGGGGGCTGACGAGACCCAGTACTTC.